The clone carrying this TCR beta chain came up many times. What it binds is not known. TCRdb reprocessed the 5' RACE reads via MiXCR and lists one record per CDR3 protein. The table lists some 150,000 distinct CDR3 sequences, over 9.5% of them singletons. CDR1 and CDR2 from the germline V gene are SQVTM and ANQGSEA. The V end was cut by 3 bases, the J end by 0 bases, with 9 bases between. The CDR3 loop spans 13 amino acids. The data are from a study of CD8 T cells in ankylosing spondylitis. Study-level results: The study looked at matched synovial fluid samples from ankylosing spondylitis patients. Disease-linked clones were reported to be significantly enriched there. Past studies reported some motif variants in reactive arthritis synovial fluid and blood.

V usage is TRBV29-1 and J usage is TRBJ2-7; D is undetermined. This clonotype was obtained from a female donor with ankylosing spondylitis or in good health (not recorded which). The sequencing input was blood, either unsorted or a sorted T cell fraction (not recorded which). The CDR3 bases are TGCAGCGTTGATGGGCTCAGCTCCTACGAGCAGTACTTC. This encodes CSVDGLSSYEQYF.